The text below deals with one TCR beta chain. Its antigen target is currently unknown. Nothing much larger sits one base from this clone, and base qualities are not available. This sample was taken from a study of blood T cell repertoires in COVID-19 (TCRdb year 2020). Looking at the study overall: The collaborator samples originated in the United States, Italy and Spain and spanned the acute and convalescent phases of COVID-19. The prospective study material was composed of cDNA or gDNA derived from T cells, B-cell-depleted T cells, or PBMCs. Subjects who had been exposed to COVID-19, were actively infected with it, or had recovered from it provided the deeply sampled blood TCRbeta repertoires that made up the dataset. The repertoires were released in a freely available public database meant as a resource for research on the immune response to SARS-CoV-2. Samples came from the ongoing ImmuneRACE study (first 160 participants) plus 1,254 subjects from 6 global collaborators. The sample metadata nearly always contained a de-identified subject ID, COVID-19 status, age in years and sex. HLA class I and class II types, where available, came from metadata supplied by the sample provider rather than from assay-based typing. Broad study findings and their caveats: The quantity of clinical and demographic metadata differed by source and by participant and was supplied without curation.

Another Seattle source contributed samples from volunteer blood donors who had recovered from COVID-19. Collaborating institutions collected whole blood in K2EDTA tubes following their own protocols. For TCRbeta analysis, collaborators shipped samples in one of three forms: frozen whole blood, isolated PBMCs, or DNA extracted from either of those sample types. TCRbeta CDR3 regions were amplified from genomic DNA by means of the immunoSEQ Assay, a bias-controlled multiplex PCR. The source study handled its data this way. Nucleated cell counts per sample were estimated from amplification of reference gene primers within the assay. Sequence reads were collapsed and filtered to measure the absolute abundance of every unique TCRbeta CDR3 rearrangement. For each sample, productive Simpson clonality was calculated as the square root of Simpson's diversity index across productive rearrangements. TCRdb limited this immuneACCESS table to in-frame rearrangements with V and J called. A share of clones is missing; checked studies link under half to unresolved V genes, and the rest is unexplained. V and J calls and clone size are given by that table; D and trimming were obtained from the DNA. The sample profile shows a few hundred thousand clones; nearly 90% of them were found once. Of the sample, 4% to 5% falls within the top ten clones.

The source of this sequence is a woman aged 40 to 55 who had recovered from COVID-19. What was sequenced was peripheral blood.

The CDR3 reads CASSLSSTGQMLDYGYTF. The DNA sequence is TGTGCCAGCAGCTTGTCTTCAACGGGACAAATGCTGGACTATGGCTACACCTTC. The chain is assembled from TRBV5-4 and TRBJ1-2; TRBD1 is possibly the D segment (6 matching bases). V is clipped by 1 base and J by 3 bases, and the sequence between their germline boundaries is 22 bases long. The CDR3 goes from the cysteine to the phenylalanine over 18 residues. Only the CDR3 DNA stays, 54 bases, in frame from base 1. As encoded in the germline V gene (reference sequence), CDR1 is SGHNT while CDR2 is YYREEE.